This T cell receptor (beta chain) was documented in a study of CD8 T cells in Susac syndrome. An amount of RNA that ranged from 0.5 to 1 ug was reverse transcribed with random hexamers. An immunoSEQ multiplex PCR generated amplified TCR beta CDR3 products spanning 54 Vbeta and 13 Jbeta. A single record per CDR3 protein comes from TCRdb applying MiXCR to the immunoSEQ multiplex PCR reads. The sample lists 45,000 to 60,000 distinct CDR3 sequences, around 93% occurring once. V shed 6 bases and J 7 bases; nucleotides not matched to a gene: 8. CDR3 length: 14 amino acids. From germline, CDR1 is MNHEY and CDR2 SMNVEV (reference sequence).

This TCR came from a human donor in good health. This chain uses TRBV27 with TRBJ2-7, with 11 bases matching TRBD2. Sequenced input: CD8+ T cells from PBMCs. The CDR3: CASRILAGEVEQYF. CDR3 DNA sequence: TGTGCCAGCAGGATACTAGCGGGAGAAGTTGAGCAGTACTTC.